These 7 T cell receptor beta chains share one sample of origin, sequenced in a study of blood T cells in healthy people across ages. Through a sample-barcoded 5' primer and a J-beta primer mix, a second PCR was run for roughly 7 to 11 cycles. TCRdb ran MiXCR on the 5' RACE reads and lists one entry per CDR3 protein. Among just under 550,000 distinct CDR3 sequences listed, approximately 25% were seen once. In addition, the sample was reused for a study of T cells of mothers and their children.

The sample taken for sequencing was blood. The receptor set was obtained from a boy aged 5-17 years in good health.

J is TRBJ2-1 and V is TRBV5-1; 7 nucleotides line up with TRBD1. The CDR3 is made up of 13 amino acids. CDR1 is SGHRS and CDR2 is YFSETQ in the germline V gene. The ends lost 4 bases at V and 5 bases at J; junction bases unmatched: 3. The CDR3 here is CASSGDRDNEQFF. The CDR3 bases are TGCGCCAGCAGCGGGGACAGAGACAATGAGCAGTTCTTC.

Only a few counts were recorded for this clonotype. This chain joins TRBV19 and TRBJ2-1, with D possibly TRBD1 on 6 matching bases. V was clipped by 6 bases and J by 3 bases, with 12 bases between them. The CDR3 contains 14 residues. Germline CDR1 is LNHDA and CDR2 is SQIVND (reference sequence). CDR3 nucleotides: TGTGCCAGTAGACGGACAGTCGACTACAATGAGCAGTTCTTC. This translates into CASRRTVDYNEQFF.

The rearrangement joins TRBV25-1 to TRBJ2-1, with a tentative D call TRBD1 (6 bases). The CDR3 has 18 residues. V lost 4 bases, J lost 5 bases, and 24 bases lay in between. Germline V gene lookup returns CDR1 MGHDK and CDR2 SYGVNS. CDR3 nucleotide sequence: TGTGCCAGCAGTGCCTTAGACCGAGGGGGAGAATGGGACAATGAGCAGTTCTTC. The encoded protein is CASSALDRGGEWDNEQFF.

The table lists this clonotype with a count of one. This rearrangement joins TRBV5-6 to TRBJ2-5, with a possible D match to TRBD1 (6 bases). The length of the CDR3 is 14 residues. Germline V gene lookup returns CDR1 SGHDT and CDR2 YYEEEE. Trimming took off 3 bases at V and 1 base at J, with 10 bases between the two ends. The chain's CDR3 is CASSSLDSQETQYF. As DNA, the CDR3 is TGTGCCAGCAGCTCCCTGGACAGCCAAGAGACCCAGTACTTC.

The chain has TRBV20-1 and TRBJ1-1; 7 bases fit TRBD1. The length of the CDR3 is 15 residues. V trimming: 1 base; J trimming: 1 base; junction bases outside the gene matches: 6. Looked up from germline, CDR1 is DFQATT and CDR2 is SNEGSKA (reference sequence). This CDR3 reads CSARVPRGSNTEAFF. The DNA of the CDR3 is TGCAGTGCTAGAGTCCCCAGGGGGTCGAACACTGAAGCTTTCTTT.

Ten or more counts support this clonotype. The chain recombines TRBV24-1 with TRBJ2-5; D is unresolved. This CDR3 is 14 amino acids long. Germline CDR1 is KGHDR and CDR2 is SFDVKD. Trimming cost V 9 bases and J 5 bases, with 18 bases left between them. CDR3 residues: CATFGPPAIETQYF. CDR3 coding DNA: TGTGCCACCTTCGGACCCCCCGCGATCGAGACCCAGTACTTC.

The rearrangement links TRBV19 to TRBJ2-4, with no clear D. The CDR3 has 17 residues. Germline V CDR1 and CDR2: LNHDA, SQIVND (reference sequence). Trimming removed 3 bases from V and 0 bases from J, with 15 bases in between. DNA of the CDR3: TGTGCCAGTAGTATGTTAGTACCCACGGGAGCCAAAAACATTCAGTACTTC. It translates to CASSMLVPTGAKNIQYF.